These 23 T cell receptor beta chains were sequenced from one sample in a study of blood T cell repertoires in COVID-19. Profiled with immunoSEQ multiplex PCR; TCRdb holds only in-frame clones, not every one. The sample consists of some 83,000 clones, approximately 86% of them appearing once. The material sequenced was peripheral blood. These receptors were taken from a man of 80 years or more with active or convalescent COVID-19.

This chain joins TRBV9 and TRBJ1-4; 9 bases agree with TRBD1. Looked up from germline, CDR1 is SGDLS and CDR2 is YYNGEE. Unmatched junction bases numbered 7, after V lost 2 bases and J lost 8 bases. The CDR3 is 15 amino acids. The CDR3, as DNA: TGTGCCAGCAGCGTCGGGGACAGGGCGGAGGAAAAACTGTTTTTT. Encoded protein: CASSVGDRAEEKLFF.

The chain links TRBV19 to TRBJ2-1; 8 nucleotides line up with TRBD2. This CDR3 is built from 14 residues. Trimming took 9 bases from V and 8 from J; bases not matched to a gene: 12. Germline CDR1 and CDR2: LNHDA and SQIVND (reference sequence). CDR3 in amino acids: CASEAAGGIYEQFF. The CDR3 nucleotides read TGTGCCAGCGAAGCGGCGGGAGGTATCTATGAGCAGTTCTTC.

The chain combines TRBV28 with TRBJ1-1, with 12 bases fitting TRBD1. Germline CDR1 and CDR2: MDHEN and SYDVKM. The CDR3 length is 15 residues. Trimming at V came to 6 bases and at J to 7 bases, leaving 9 bases not matched to a gene. In DNA form, the CDR3 reads TGTGCCAGCAGCCGGAAGGGACAGGGGGCGTTTGAAGCTTTCTTT. Encoded protein: CASSRKGQGAFEAFF.

V gene TRBV3-1 (or the pseudogene TRBV3-2) combines with J gene TRBJ1-5; tentatively, D is TRBD1 (6 bases). This CDR3 region has 14 residues. V was trimmed by 3 bases and J by 5 bases, leaving 11 bases between them. Germline loops: CDR1 LGHDT, CDR2 YNNKEL (reference sequence). CDR3 in amino acids: CASSHDGQYQPQHF. The CDR3 DNA sequence: TGTGCCAGCAGCCATGATGGACAGTATCAGCCCCAGCATTTT.

V gene TRBV5-1 combines with J gene TRBJ2-3, with a weak D call TRBD1 (6 bases). Germline V CDR1 and CDR2: SGHRS, YFSETQ. CDR3 length equals 13 residues. V was cut by 3 bases and J by 6 bases, with 11 bases left in between. CDR3 coding DNA: TGCGCCAGCAGCTCACCCACAGGGGATACGCAGTATTTT. It encodes CASSSPTGDTQYF.

The chain is built from TRBV6-5 and TRBJ1-4; the D gene is possibly TRBD1 (6 bases). Germline V CDR1 and CDR2: MNHEY, SVGAGI. Between the trimmed V and J ends, which lost 6 bases and 8 bases, there was a span of 16 bases. This CDR3 has 14 residues. The CDR3 spells CASRRGDTEEKLFF. DNA of the CDR3: TGTGCCAGCAGGAGAGGGGACACCGAAGAAAAACTGTTTTTT.

The chain is built from TRBV7-5 and TRBJ2-7; TRBD1, the D gene given by the table, was not confirmed from the DNA. TRBV7-5 is shown as a pseudogene. The CDR3 loop spans 14 amino acids. For the CDR3, the DNA is TGTGTCCCCGATACGACAGGGTGTCCCTACGAGCAGTACGTC. Translation gives CVPDTTGCPYEQYV.

The chain links TRBV19 to TRBJ1-2; D ambiguous. The CDR3 runs to 12 residues. V was clipped by 6 bases and J by 2 bases, with 7 bases between them. Germline loops: CDR1 LNHDA, CDR2 SQIVND (reference sequence). CDR3 nucleotides: TGTGCCAGTAGCTCCGGGAACTATGGCTACACCTTC. This encodes CASSSGNYGYTF.

The chain links TRBV27 to TRBJ2-6; D is uncertain. V was trimmed by 6 bases and J by 0 bases, leaving 6 bases between them. CDR1 and CDR2 (germline): MNHEY, SMNVEV (reference sequence). The CDR3 is 14 residues long. Written as DNA, the CDR3 is TGTGCCAGCAGACAAAACTCTGGGGCCAACGTCCTGACTTTC. Translated: CASRQNSGANVLTF.

This clone was detected only once. This chain links TRBV5-1 with TRBJ2-3; D perhaps matches TRBD1 (5 bases). V was clipped by 4 bases and J by 0 bases, with 12 bases between them. The CDR3 is 15 residues long. The V gene's germline CDR1 is SGHRS and CDR2 YFSETQ. CDR3 sequence: CASSLDRPSTDTQYF. CDR3 sequence (DNA): TGCGCCAGCAGCCTAGACAGACCCAGCACAGATACGCAGTATTTT. Supplemented by reference TRBV5-1 and TRBJ2-3, the full variable domain reads KAGVTQTPRYLIKTRGQQVTLSCSPISGHRSVSWYQQTPGQGLQFLFEYFSETQRNKGNFPGRFSGRQFSNSRSEMNVSTLELGDSALYLCASSLDRPSTDTQYFGPGTRLTVL.

This sequence joins TRBV29-1 and TRBJ1-4; TRBD1 is a possible D gene (5 bases). The CDR3 extends over 13 amino acids. Between the trimmed V and J ends, which lost 7 bases and 5 bases, there was a span of 14 bases. Germline V CDR1 and CDR2: SQVTM, ANQGSEA. The CDR3 loop reads CSAQGMGNEKLFF. The CDR3 nucleotides read TGCAGCGCCCAGGGTATGGGAAATGAAAAACTGTTTTTT.

A few counts support this clone. This chain uses TRBV7-2 with TRBJ1-4; D may be TRBD1 (6 bases). V was shortened by 5 bases and J by 7 bases, with 14 bases between the two germline ends. Germline V gene data show CDR1 as SGHTA and CDR2 as FQGNSA. The CDR3 runs to 14 residues. The CDR3 nucleotides read TGTGCCAGCAGCAGGGGGGGTTACGGTGAAAAACTGTTTTTT. Residues: CASSRGGYGEKLFF.

J is TRBJ1-2 and V is TRBV18; 7 nucleotides align to TRBD1. CDR1 and CDR2 from the germline V gene are KGHSH and LQKENI. J was trimmed by 6 bases and V by 3 bases; bases with no gene match: 10. The CDR3 extends over 15 amino acids. The chain's CDR3 is CASSPETGFFNGYTF. CDR3 nucleotide sequence: TGTGCCAGCTCACCTGAGACAGGGTTCTTTAATGGCTACACCTTC.

The rearrangement links TRBV27 to TRBJ2-1, with 7 bases identical to TRBD2. The CDR3 is 15 residues long. The germline gives CDR1 MNHEY, CDR2 SMNVEV (reference sequence). V was clipped by 2 bases and J by 8 bases; unmatched bases: 9. Here the CDR3 reads CASSLRLREFHEQFF. CDR3 sequence (DNA): TGTGCCAGCAGTTTACGCCTGCGGGAGTTCCATGAGCAGTTCTTC.

V gene TRBV29-1 combines with J gene TRBJ1-2, with 8 bases lining up with TRBD1. CDR3 length equals 14 residues. Looked up from germline, CDR1 is SQVTM and CDR2 is ANQGSEA. After removal of 3 bases from V and 8 bases from J, the junction contained 11 bases not matched to a gene. The CDR3 DNA is TGCAGCGTTGAGCAAGCGACAGGGGCGTACGGCTACACCTTC. It is translated as CSVEQATGAYGYTF.

V and J are TRBV2 and TRBJ2-3; possible D gene TRBD1, 6 bases. V lost 2 bases and J lost 0, with 12 bases in between. CDR3 length: 16 residues. Germline V lookup: CDR1 SNHLY, CDR2 FYNNEI. The CDR3 DNA is TGTGCCAGCAGTGAAATTGGGACACAAAGCACAGATACGCAGTATTTT. This codes for CASSEIGTQSTDTQYF.

The chain uses TRBV18 and TRBJ2-2; 11 bases align to TRBD2. The trim removed 4 bases at V and 4 bases at J, leaving 5 bases unmatched. Germline-derived CDR1 and CDR2 are KGHSH and LQKENI. The CDR3 is made up of 16 amino acids. CDR3 in amino acids: CASSLTSGGPTGELFF. For the CDR3, the DNA is TGTGCCAGCTCACTAACTAGCGGGGGACCCACCGGGGAGCTGTTTTTT.

The chain has TRBV5-1 and TRBJ1-3; no firm D call. V shed 0 bases and J shed 3 bases, with 13 bases lying between them. Germline CDR1 SGHRS, CDR2 YFSETQ. The CDR3 is 16 amino acids. The CDR3 DNA is TGCGCCAGCAGCTTGGCACGCTCGGAGTATGGAAACACCATATATTTT. Amino acid sequence: CASSLARSEYGNTIYF.

V usage is TRBV18 and J usage is TRBJ2-2, with a weak D call TRBD1 (6 bases). Germline CDR1 and CDR2: KGHSH and LQKENI. The CDR3 is made up of 14 amino acids. V gave up 3 bases and J gave up 5 bases, with 10 bases separating them. Here the CDR3 DNA reads TGTGCCAGCTCACCGGGGGCGCGGACCGGGGAGCTGTTTTTT. Its translation: CASSPGARTGELFF.

The chain is built from TRBV18 and TRBJ2-7; possibly TRBD1 for D (6 bases). The CDR3 is 13 residues long. Germline loops: CDR1 KGHSH, CDR2 LQKENI. V was pared by 3 bases and J by 2 bases, with 8 bases between. This CDR3 reads CASSPSGAYEQYV. In DNA, the CDR3 is TGTGCCAGCTCACCTTCAGGGGCCTACGAGCAGTACGTC.

V and J are TRBV5-6 and TRBJ1-1; 11 bases agree with TRBD1. Germline V gene sequence: CDR1 SGHDT, CDR2 YYEEEE. The CDR3 extends over 18 amino acids. After removal of 2 bases from V and 0 bases from J, the junction contained 9 bases not matched to a gene. The CDR3 region is CASSFAGQGGRMNTEAFF. CDR3 DNA: TGTGCCAGCAGCTTTGCGGGACAGGGGGGGCGAATGAACACTGAAGCTTTCTTT.

The CDR3 bases are TGTGCCAGCAGTGAAAGTTACAGTAACTATGGCTACACCTTC. Amino acid sequence: CASSESYSNYGYTF. The chain carries TRBV2 and TRBJ1-2, with D unresolved. Germline assignment: CDR1 SNHLY and CDR2 FYNNEI. There are 14 residues in the CDR3. Trimming removed 2 bases at V and 1 base at J, with 8 bases between.

This clone showed up just once. This sequence joins TRBV6-5 and TRBJ2-5, with 11 bases lining up with TRBD2. The CDR3 loop spans 15 amino acids. Germline V gives CDR1 MNHEY, CDR2 SVGAGI. V dropped 1 base and J dropped 7; count of bases not matched to a gene: 5. The CDR3 loop is CASSYLAGGDGTQYF. The CDR3 coding sequence is TGTGCCAGCAGTTACTTAGCGGGAGGGGATGGGACCCAGTACTTC.